This TCR beta chain was captured by sequencing in a study of shared clonotypes between healthy human individuals. Study at large: Sampling drew on donors who were a couple of women and a few men aged 18 to 49. Three CD4 naive, three CD4 memory, two CD8 naive and one CD8 memory plate were used per donor.

Regarding this clone: Its antigen is undetermined.

General study results and limits: Between several donors, naive CD4 clonotypes were shared at a level of about 5%.

Between the trimmed V and J ends, which lost 8 bases and 4 bases, there was a span of 15 bases. The CDR3 is 13 residues long. CDR1 and CDR2 (germline): MDHEN, SYDVKM. Method: immunoSEQ multiplex PCR; TCRdb's copy keeps in-frame clones and lacks some. The table shows under 650,000 clones, with approximately 95% occurring only once. The rearrangement links TRBV28 to TRBJ2-7; D is uncertain. The origin of this receptor is a woman in her 30s in good health. Material for sequencing was naive CD4+ T cells sorted from blood. Specified subset: CD45RA+ positively selected. The CDR3: CASGSDRRYEQYF. The CDR3 DNA follows: TGTGCCAGCGGGTCGGACCGCAGATACGAGCAGTACTTC. The full variable domain, in which reference TRBV28 and TRBJ2-7 provide the parts outside the CDR3, is DVKVTQSSRYLVKRTGEKVFLECVQDMDHENMFWYRQDPGLGLRLIYFSYDVKMKEKGDIPEGYSVSREKKERFSLILESASTNQTSMYLCASGSDRRYEQYFGPGTRLTVT.